Detailed here is one T cell receptor beta chain. In its sample, this clonotype was seen many times. There is no known antigen for this receptor. No much larger clone exists at a distance of one base, and base qualities are not known. The record originates from a study of T cells after yellow fever vaccination (dated by TCRdb to 2018 to 2020). About the investigation overall: The SMART-Seq v4 Ultra Low Input RNA kit was used to prepare libraries from fractions with low cell numbers. To track T-cell clones before and after primary and booster YFV17D yellow fever vaccination, bulk TCR alpha and beta repertoires were sequenced longitudinally. Two healthy male donors made up the cohort, one aged 18 to 30 years and the other aged 30 to 40 years. Blood was collected at multiple timepoints before and after primary and secondary immunization, and bulk PBMC replicates and cell subsets were isolated.

Paper-wide results and their limitations: A small fraction of clonotypes showed up in both the CD4 and CD8 compartments, probably as a result of convergent recombination. Most clones expanded after primary vaccination (around 96% of CD4 and 70% to 90% of CD8) were re-detected after the booster, suggesting that broad memory maintenance occurred. Because the study included only a couple of donors, the extent to which the findings can be generalized is limited. Computational filtering was required because FACS-sorted repertoires could contain abundant contaminating clonotypes from the bulk population. Compared with the primary T-cell response, the secondary T-cell response was faster but weaker, reaching its peak on day 5 rather than on day 15.

Unmatched junction bases come to 7, with V trimmed by 5 bases and J by 4 bases. From the germline V gene, CDR1 is ENHRY and CDR2 is SYGVKD. The CDR3 holds 14 amino acids from the cysteine to the phenylalanine. Just the 42-base CDR3 DNA is kept, in frame starting at base 1. The treatment or condition label, as the study defines it: live attenuated yellow fever vaccine strain. At every blood-draw timepoint, two biological replicates of bulk PBMCs were collected. A standard Ficoll-Paque protocol was used to isolate PBMCs from peripheral blood. TriZol was used to extract RNA from bulk PBMCs, from CD4 and CD8 fractions, and from dextramer-positive and dextramer-negative fractions. TCR cDNA was synthesized by 5'RACE template switching, which introduced a universal primer site and unique molecular identifiers. Priming of cDNA synthesis was performed from both the TCR alpha and TCR beta constant segments. Library amplification involved two PCR steps, and the second step added sample barcodes and sequencing adapters. Libraries were sequenced on Illumina HiSeq 2500 (2x100 bp) or NovaSeq (2x150 bp). Regarding the original processing steps: MIGEC was used to demultiplex reads and collapse the reads into UMI consensus sequences, and MiXCR was used for V(D)J alignment. Vaccine-responding clonotypes were identified with edgeR using replicate PBMC samples, with FDR below 0.01 and a log2 fold change above 5 up to day 15 being required. Bulk clonotypes were assigned CD4 or CD8 identity according to which sequenced CD4 or CD8 repertoire held them at higher abundance. In TCRdb, the public reads were trimmed at Q25 with fastp and aligned with MiXCR, with productive beta chains retained. Every CDR3 protein is listed once, alongside the most common genes and DNA of its rows. TCRdb assigned the V and J calls; the authors' analysis was not used. The sample table records 620,000 or so distinct CDR3 sequences; roughly a sixth of these occur just once. Of the sample, around a sixth is held by the ten largest clones.

This chain is built from TRBV10-3 and TRBJ2-5; TRBD1 matches 7 bases in the middle. The source of this sequence is a man in his late teens or twenties who received the YFV17D yellow fever vaccine. Sequencing used PBMCs, obtained 5 days after the first yellow fever vaccination. The nucleotides read TGTGCCATCAGTCGACAGGGAGAAGGAGAGACCCAGTACTTC. It encodes CAISRQGEGETQYF.